This T cell receptor beta chain was identified in a study of PD-1 blockade in classical Hodgkin lymphoma. Sequencing was performed with immunoSEQ multiplex PCR; in TCRdb, only in-frame clones are kept and a portion is missing. The sample includes around 28,000 clones, about 86% of them seen just once. The time point here: cycle 4 day 1 (C4D1), after more than 5 weeks of nivolumab. Brentuximab vedotin exposure varied, and every patient relapsed after autologous stem cell transplantation. Magnetic negative selection purified CD4+ T cells from thawed PBMCs. The CDR3 has 14 amino acids. CDR1 is LNHNV and CDR2 is YYDKDF in the germline V gene (reference sequence). V gave up 0 bases and J gave up 6 bases, with 9 bases separating them.

The rearrangement links TRBV15 to TRBJ2-4, with D possibly being TRBD1 (6 bases). Material: CD4+ T cells from blood, obtained before the fourth cycle of nivolumab. The receptor comes from a human donor with classical Hodgkin lymphoma. The CDR3 bases are TGTGCCACCAGCAGAGAGACAGGTGGAAACATTCAGTACTTC. Amino acids: CATSRETGGNIQYF.